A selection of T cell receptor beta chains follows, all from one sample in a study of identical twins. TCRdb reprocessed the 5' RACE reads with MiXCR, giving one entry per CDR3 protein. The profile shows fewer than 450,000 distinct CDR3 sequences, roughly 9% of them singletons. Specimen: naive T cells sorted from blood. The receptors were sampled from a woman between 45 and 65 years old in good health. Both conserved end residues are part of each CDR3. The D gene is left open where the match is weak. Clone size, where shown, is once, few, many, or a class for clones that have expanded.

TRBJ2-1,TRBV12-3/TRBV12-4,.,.,TGTGCCAGCGGGAGGGGGAAAGAGCAGTTCTTC,CASGRGKEQFF
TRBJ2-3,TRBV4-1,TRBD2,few,TGCGCCAGCAGCCAAGAGGCGGGAGAGGTGGATACGCAGTATTTT,CASSQEAGEVDTQYF
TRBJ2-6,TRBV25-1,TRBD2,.,TGTGCCAGCAGTGAATGGGAGGGGCCCTCTGGGGCCAACGTCCTGACTTTC,CASSEWEGPSGANVLTF
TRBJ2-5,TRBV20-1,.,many,TGCAGTGCTAGTCCCGGGGGAGAGACCCAGTACTTC,CSASPGGETQYF
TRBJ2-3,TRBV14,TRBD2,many,TGTGCCAGCAGCCCCCTTAGGGGAGCGGGGGATACGCAGTATTTT,CASSPLRGAGDTQYF
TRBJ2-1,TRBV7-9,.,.,TGTGCCAGCAGCTTATTCAGTGGAGAGCAGTTCTTC,CASSLFSGEQFF
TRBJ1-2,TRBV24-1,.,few,TGTGCCACCAGTGGGGTCAAGACACTGGGCTACACCTTC,CATSGVKTLGYTF
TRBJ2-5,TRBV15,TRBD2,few,TGTGCCACCAGCAGGGTAGCGGGAGGAGAGACCCAGTACTTC,CATSRVAGGETQYF
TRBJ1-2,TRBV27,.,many,TGTGCCAGCAGAAGGACGGTTGTGGATGGCTACACCTTC,CASRRTVVDGYTF
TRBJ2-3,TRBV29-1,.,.,TGCAGCGTTGTTGGGGTAGGCACAGATACGCAGTATTTT,CSVVGVGTDTQYF
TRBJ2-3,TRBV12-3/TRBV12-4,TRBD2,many,TGTGCCAGCAAACCGAGGCTAGGACTAGCGGGAGTCACAGATACGCAGTATTTT,CASKPRLGLAGVTDTQYF
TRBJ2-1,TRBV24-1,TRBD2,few,TGTGCCACCAGTGATTCCCATCTTAGCGGGGGCAATGAGCAGTTCTTC,CATSDSHLSGGNEQFF
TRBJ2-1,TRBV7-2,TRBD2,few,TGTGCCAGCAGCTTAGTGCCGACTAGCGGGAGGGACGATGAGCAGTTCTTC,CASSLVPTSGRDDEQFF
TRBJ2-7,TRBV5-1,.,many,TGCGCCAGCAGCTTGGACCCTGTCTCCTACGAGCAGTACTTC,CASSLDPVSYEQYF
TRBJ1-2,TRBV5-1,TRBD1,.,TGCGCCAGCAGCGCGGCCGGGACAGGGATTCCTAACTATGGCTACACCTTC,CASSAAGTGIPNYGYTF
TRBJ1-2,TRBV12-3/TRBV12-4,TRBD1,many,TGTGCCAGCAGTCCCGGGACAGGGACTGGCTACACCTTC,CASSPGTGTGYTF
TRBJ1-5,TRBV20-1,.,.,TGCAGTGCTAGAGAGGACCGATACAATCAGCCCCAGCATTTT,CSAREDRYNQPQHF